The subject of this entry is one T cell receptor beta chain. Its cognate antigen is unknown. The data were taken from a study of T cells in localized non-small cell lung cancer. The table came from immunoSEQ multiplex PCR; TCRdb's copy has only in-frame clones and leaves some out. In the table there are about 25,000 clones, 86% of which are singletons. Study results and limitations: Sequencing, confined to only one tumor region, leaves heterogeneity possible. In adjacent lung, a median approximately 60 of the top 100 tumor clones were found. Of the tissues analyzed, uninvolved adjacent lung showed maximal T cell clonality, greater than tumor.

The source of this sequence is a female donor of 60 years or more with stage I lung adenocarcinoma. The source material was peripheral blood, sampled before any cancer treatment.

CDR3: CAWRNTGGGNEKLFF. The CDR3 DNA reads TGTGCCTGGAGGAACACAGGGGGGGGTAATGAAAAACTGTTTTTT. The chain has TRBV30 and TRBJ1-4, with 8 positions matching TRBD1. The CDR3 has 15 residues. V lost 3 bases and J lost 4; bases outside the gene matches: 7. Germline loops: CDR1 GTSNPN, CDR2 SVGIG (reference sequence).